This entry lists 21 T cell receptor beta chains sequenced from one sample in a study of cytomegalovirus exposure and HLA in healthy donors (dated by TCRdb to about 2017). Libraries were built with the immunoSEQ multiplex PCR assay. For the multiplex PCR, a mixture combining 60 forward primers for TCR Vbeta segments and 13 reverse primers for TCR Jbeta segments was used. Sourced from immuneACCESS, this table was stored by TCRdb with only in-frame sequences that have V and J called. A share of the clones is absent; for the studies checked, an unresolved V gene accounts for under half, and the remainder has no known explanation. This sample is represented by about 67,000 clones; 85% to 90% of them were singletons. Jointly, the top ten make up around 10% of the sample. Sequencing input: PBMCs. All receptors come from a woman aged 25 to 39 in good health and CMV-seropositive.

The chain is built from TRBV5-4 and TRBJ2-3; D is unresolved. The germline gives CDR1 SGHNT, CDR2 YYREEE (reference sequence). Trimming stripped 3 bases from V and 1 base from J, with 6 bases between. This CDR3 contains 13 residues. CDR3 bases: TGTGCCAGCAGCTCGGCGGGCACAGATACGCAGTATTTT. This gives the protein CASSSAGTDTQYF.

The rearrangement uses TRBV10-3 and TRBJ2-1; 11 bases line up with TRBD2. The CDR3 length is 17 residues. Germline assignment: CDR1 ENHRY and CDR2 SYGVKD. Trimming at V came to 0 bases and at J to 5 bases, leaving 6 bases not matched to a gene. This CDR3 is CAISESIATSGNNEQFF. CDR3 DNA: TGTGCCATCAGTGAGTCGATTGCGACTAGCGGGAACAATGAGCAGTTCTTC.

The chain combines TRBV30 with TRBJ2-7, with a weak D call TRBD2 (6 bases). The germline CDR1 and CDR2 sequences are GTSNPN and SVGIG (reference sequence). Trimming took 3 bases from V and 1 from J, leaving 13 bases between them. The CDR3 sequence is 14 residues long. The CDR3 region has the DNA TGTGCCTGGAGCTTTGGGGCGGGGTCCTACGAGCAGTACTTC. Translation gives CAWSFGAGSYEQYF.

The chain carries TRBV16 and TRBJ1-1; D gene uncertain. The CDR3 runs to 12 residues. V dropped 0 bases and J dropped 4 bases, with 3 bases sitting between them. Germline V CDR1 and CDR2: KGHSY, FQNENV. The CDR3 sequence: CASSQSATEAFF. Written as DNA, the CDR3 is TGTGCCAGCAGCCAATCAGCCACTGAAGCTTTCTTT.

The rearrangement uses TRBV4-2 and TRBJ1-4; D is unresolved. The CDR3 covers 17 residues. V was pared by 1 base and J by 8 bases, with 20 bases between. The V gene's germline CDR1 is LGHNA and CDR2 YNFKEQ. CDR3 DNA: TGTGCCAGCAGCCAAGTCGGGGAGGGAGGGATGAAGGAAAAACTGTTTTTT. Its translation is CASSQVGEGGMKEKLFF.

The gene calls are TRBV6-4 and TRBJ2-1, with D possibly being TRBD2 (5 bases). The germline V and J ends were trimmed by 2 bases and 1 base, with 18 bases remaining between them. This CDR3 comprises 18 residues. CDR1 and CDR2 (germline): MRHNA, SNTAGT. The CDR3 bases are TGTGCCAGCAGTGACGAGGCATTACTAGGCGTTTCCTACAATGAGCAGTTCTTC. Protein: CASSDEALLGVSYNEQFF.

V is TRBV18 and J is TRBJ2-1, with D hard to call. V shed 4 bases and J shed 9 bases, with 16 bases lying between them. The CDR3 spans 14 residues. CDR1 KGHSH and CDR2 LQKENI come from the germline V gene. The CDR3 spells CASSLGGIPAEQFF. For the CDR3, the DNA is TGTGCCAGCTCACTCGGCGGAATCCCCGCTGAGCAGTTCTTC.

The chain links TRBV4-2 to TRBJ2-2; TRBD2 agrees at 12 bases. The CDR3 extends over 16 amino acids. Germline values: CDR1 LGHNA, CDR2 YNFKEQ. V was pared by 0 bases and J by 7 bases, with 3 bases of the junction left unmatched. The DNA for the CDR3 is TGTGCCAGCAGCCAAGATGCGACTAGCGGGAGCGGGGAGCTGTTTTTT. Translating gives CASSQDATSGSGELFF.

The chain recombines TRBV6-5 with TRBJ2-7; 10 positions match TRBD1. The V gene's germline CDR1 is MNHEY and CDR2 SVGAGI. The CDR3 length is 15 residues. With V trimmed by 5 bases and J by 5 bases, 9 bases remained unmatched. As DNA, the CDR3 is TGTGCCAGCAGTCAGCGACAGGGGGCCGTCCACGAGCAGTACTTC. Protein: CASSQRQGAVHEQYF.

J is TRBJ1-1 and V is TRBV29-1; D is unclear. Germline V gene lookup returns CDR1 SQVTM and CDR2 ANQGSEA. The length of the CDR3 is 12 residues. Trimming stripped 3 bases from V and 7 bases from J, with 12 bases between. CDR3 DNA sequence: TGCAGCGTTGAGGCGCGGGGTTATGAAGCTTTCTTT. Amino acids: CSVEARGYEAFF.

The gene calls are TRBV18 and TRBJ1-1, with 7 bases that match TRBD1. V dropped 3 bases and J dropped 0; count of bases not matched to a gene: 7. CDR1 KGHSH and CDR2 LQKENI come from the germline V gene. The CDR3 spans 16 residues. The CDR3 spells CASSPGRGRVNTEAFF. CDR3 DNA: TGTGCCAGCTCACCGGGAAGGGGGCGAGTGAACACTGAAGCTTTCTTT.

This chain connects TRBV5-5 to TRBJ1-2; 8 bases are shared with TRBD1. The CDR3 covers 13 residues. In germline, CDR1 is SGHKS, CDR2 YYEKEE (reference sequence). The trim removed 5 bases at V and 7 bases at J, leaving 7 bases unmatched. CDR3 amino acids: CASRPDRVRGYTF. CDR3 DNA: TGTGCCAGCAGACCGGACAGGGTTCGTGGCTACACCTTC.

J is TRBJ2-2 and V is TRBV9; TRBD2 matches 10 bases. The CDR3 sequence is 19 residues long. Germline values: CDR1 SGDLS, CDR2 YYNGEE. The V segment lost 2 bases and the J segment 4 bases; nucleotides outside the gene matches: 14. CDR3 amino acids: CASSVKALAGVDGTGELFF. The CDR3 DNA reads as TGTGCCAGCAGCGTCAAGGCCCTAGCGGGAGTGGATGGCACCGGGGAGCTGTTTTTT. Combining the CDR3 with reference TRBV9 and TRBJ2-2 gives the whole variable domain DSGVTQTPKHLITATGQRVTLRCSPRSGDLSVYWYQQSLDQGLQFLIQYYNGEERAKGNILERFSAQQFPDLHSELNLSSLELGDSALYFCASSVKALAGVDGTGELFFGEGSRLTVL.

This clone came up a few times. This sequence joins TRBV28 and TRBJ1-3, with TRBD1 as a possible D gene (5 bases). There are 13 residues in the CDR3. Germline lookup yields CDR1 MDHEN and CDR2 SYDVKM. V was clipped by 2 bases and J by 4 bases, with 6 bases between them. CDR3 nucleotides: TGTGCCAGCAGTTTACGGACAGGAAACACCATATATTTT. It is translated as CASSLRTGNTIYF.

The chain recombines TRBV19 with TRBJ1-2, with TRBD1 matching 11 bases. The CDR3 loop spans 17 amino acids. The V segment lost 4 bases and the J segment 5 bases; nucleotides outside the gene matches: 12. CDR1 is LNHDA and CDR2 is SQIVND in the germline V gene (reference sequence). The CDR3: CASSTGQGERPLYGYTF. CDR3 DNA: TGTGCCAGTAGTACGGGACAGGGGGAAAGGCCGCTTTATGGCTACACCTTC. Together with reference TRBV19 and TRBJ1-2, the CDR3 gives the full variable domain: DGGITQSPKYLFRKEGQNVTLSCEQNLNHDAMYWYRQDPGQGLRLIYYSQIVNDFQKGDIAEGYSVSREKKESFPLTVTSAQKNPTAFYLCASSTGQGERPLYGYTFGSGTRLTVV.

The chain is built from TRBV7-2 and TRBJ2-2; tentative D call: TRBD2 (5 bases). Germline V gene lookup returns CDR1 SGHTA and CDR2 FQGNSA. This CDR3 has 14 amino acids. With 4 bases removed from V and 6 bases from J, the gap between germline ends came to 12 bases. CDR3 nucleotides: TGTGCCAGCAGCTCGGGATTAGTACCCGGGGAGCTGTTTTTT. This translates into CASSSGLVPGELFF.

This clone occurred once. The chain links TRBV11-2 to TRBJ2-1; 8 bases line up with TRBD2. This CDR3 spans 17 amino acids. The trim removed 2 bases at V and 10 bases at J, leaving 16 bases unmatched. Germline V gives CDR1 SGHAT, CDR2 FQNNGV. The CDR3 spells CASSLYPLREGGREQFF. CDR3 coding DNA: TGTGCCAGCAGCTTATACCCACTCCGGGAGGGGGGGAGAGAGCAGTTCTTC.

This clone was seen once. This chain uses TRBV5-3 with TRBJ1-5, with 9 bases that match TRBD1. TRBV5-3 is flagged as an ORF with uncertain function. Unmatched junction bases numbered 11, after V lost 1 base and J lost 0 bases. The CDR3 sequence is 19 residues long. DNA of the CDR3: TGTGCCAGAAGCTTGCCCCGACAGGGGGAACTCTATAGCAATCAGCCCCAGCATTTT. Translation: CARSLPRQGELYSNQPQHF.

The chain employs TRBV5-1 and TRBJ2-7; D is perhaps TRBD1 (6 bases). CDR1 is SGHRS and CDR2 is YFSETQ in the germline V gene. The CDR3 covers 13 residues. V was clipped by 3 bases and J by 8 bases, with 15 bases between them. CDR3 residues: CASSSSGQPKQYF. In DNA form, the CDR3 reads TGCGCCAGCAGCTCCTCTGGACAGCCGAAGCAGTACTTC. Looking up the rest from reference TRBV5-1 and TRBJ2-7 gives the full variable domain: KAGVTQTPRYLIKTRGQQVTLSCSPISGHRSVSWYQQTPGQGLQFLFEYFSETQRNKGNFPGRFSGRQFSNSRSEMNVSTLELGDSALYLCASSSSGQPKQYFGPGTRLTVT.

This clone was counted a single time. The chain joins TRBV6-1 to TRBJ1-6, with D perhaps matching TRBD1 (5 bases). Germline loops: CDR1 MNHNS, CDR2 SASEGT. The V end was cut by 3 bases, the J end by 14 bases, with 23 bases between. There are 16 residues in the CDR3. In nucleotides, the CDR3 is TGTGCCAGCAGTGAGGGGATCGGGGAGGGGATTCCAACCCTCCACTTT. Translation gives CASSEGIGEGIPTLHF.

As regards this clone: This sample includes further DNA sequences coding for the same CDR3. The chain combines TRBV9 with TRBJ2-1; 12 bases are shared with TRBD2. The germline gives CDR1 SGDLS, CDR2 YYNGEE. The CDR3 is 16 amino acids. With V trimmed by 5 bases and J by 8 bases, 11 bases remained unmatched. Here the CDR3 reads CASSAMGTSGWDEQFF. CDR3 nucleotides: TGTGCCAGCAGTGCCATGGGGACTAGCGGGTGGGATGAGCAGTTCTTC.